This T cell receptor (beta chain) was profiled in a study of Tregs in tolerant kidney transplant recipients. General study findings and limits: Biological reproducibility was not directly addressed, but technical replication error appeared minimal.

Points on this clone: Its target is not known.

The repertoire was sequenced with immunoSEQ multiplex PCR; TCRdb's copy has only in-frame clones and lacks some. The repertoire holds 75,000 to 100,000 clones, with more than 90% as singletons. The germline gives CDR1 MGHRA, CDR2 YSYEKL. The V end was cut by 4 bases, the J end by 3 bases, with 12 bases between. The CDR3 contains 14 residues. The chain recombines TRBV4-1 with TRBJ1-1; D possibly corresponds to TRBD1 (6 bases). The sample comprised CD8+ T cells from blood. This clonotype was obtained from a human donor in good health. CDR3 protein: CASSRGAGDTEAFF. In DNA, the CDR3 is TGCGCCAGCAGCCGAGGAGCAGGGGACACTGAAGCTTTCTTT.